The rows below give T cell receptor beta chains drawn from one sample of a study of Graves' ophthalmopathy and Graves' hyperthyroidism. TCRdb re-called the multiplex PCR reads with MiXCR, one entry per CDR3 protein. The repertoire holds roughly 160,000 distinct CDR3 sequences, under 40% seen once, with 5.8% in the top ten. The material sequenced was peripheral blood. The receptors come from a woman aged 40 to 49 with Graves' ophthalmopathy. The conserved cysteine and the conserved F or W are not part of the CDR3 here.

v_gene: TRBV19; j_gene: TRBJ1-2; CDR3aa: ASSKQATNYGYT
v_gene: TRBV12-3/TRBV12-4; j_gene: TRBJ1-2; CDR3aa: ASSFRVGGYT
v_gene: TRBV19; j_gene: TRBJ2-2; CDR3aa: ASSTGLDTGELF
v_gene: TRBV2; j_gene: TRBJ2-7; CDR3aa: AIPKDRGGEQY
v_gene: TRBV20-1; j_gene: TRBJ1-1; CDR3aa: SATWRNTEAF
v_gene: TRBV30; j_gene: TRBJ1-5; CDR3aa: AWSADDDQPQH
v_gene: TRBV19; j_gene: TRBJ1-2; CDR3aa: TSSQTGASYGYT
v_gene: TRBV6-5; j_gene: TRBJ1-1; CDR3aa: ASKPGDTEAF
v_gene: TRBV5-1; j_gene: TRBJ1-2; CDR3aa: ASSLVPGEDYGYT
v_gene: TRBV4-3; j_gene: TRBJ1-1; CDR3aa: ASSQARGTGPNTEAF
v_gene: TRBV15; j_gene: TRBJ2-2; CDR3aa: ATSRDKTGGTGELF
v_gene: TRBV6-2/TRBV6-3; j_gene: TRBJ2-7; CDR3aa: ASSRGPSGAGSYEQY
v_gene: TRBV18; j_gene: TRBJ2-6; CDR3aa: ASRDAGANVLT
v_gene: TRBV24-1; j_gene: TRBJ2-5; CDR3aa: ATSDGTSGQETQY
v_gene: TRBV7-3; j_gene: TRBJ1-6; CDR3aa: ASSLTGQYNSPLH
v_gene: TRBV7-8; j_gene: TRBJ2-5; CDR3aa: ASRLPRGVGETQY
v_gene: TRBV6-1; j_gene: TRBJ2-5; CDR3aa: ASGLAVGETQY
v_gene: TRBV7-8; j_gene: TRBJ2-7; CDR3aa: ASSFDEQY
v_gene: TRBV4-1; j_gene: TRBJ2-2; CDR3aa: ASSHSERTGELF
v_gene: TRBV6-5; j_gene: TRBJ1-6; CDR3aa: ASSSGPGLNSPLH
v_gene: TRBV6-5; j_gene: TRBJ1-1; CDR3aa: ASSLGQGVGAF
v_gene: TRBV7-4; j_gene: TRBJ2-7; CDR3aa: ASSLVPGYEQY
v_gene: TRBV6-2/TRBV6-3; j_gene: TRBJ2-7; CDR3aa: ASSWGYQGSSYEQY
v_gene: TRBV7-2; j_gene: TRBJ2-2; CDR3aa: ASSLGYTGELF
v_gene: TRBV2; j_gene: TRBJ1-6; CDR3aa: ASSTQPGQGIGSPLH
v_gene: TRBV12-3/TRBV12-4; j_gene: TRBJ1-5; CDR3aa: ASTDTGGSNQPQH
v_gene: TRBV4-2; j_gene: TRBJ2-5; CDR3aa: ASSQGGTWDETQY
v_gene: TRBV12-3/TRBV12-4; j_gene: TRBJ2-7; CDR3aa: ASSTTWGNEQY
v_gene: TRBV28; j_gene: TRBJ2-5; CDR3aa: ASSSDTGVQETQY
v_gene: TRBV12-3/TRBV12-4; j_gene: TRBJ2-5; CDR3aa: ASGLRQGAETQY
v_gene: TRBV20-1; j_gene: TRBJ2-7; CDR3aa: SASSQGGYEQY
v_gene: TRBV19; j_gene: TRBJ1-5; CDR3aa: ASSIAGERQPQH
v_gene: TRBV2; j_gene: TRBJ1-6; CDR3aa: ASSETGSYNSPLH
v_gene: TRBV12-3/TRBV12-4; j_gene: TRBJ1-5; CDR3aa: ASSFPGTGDQPQH
v_gene: TRBV6-1; j_gene: TRBJ1-5; CDR3aa: ASTFGVTDQPQH
v_gene: TRBV20-1; j_gene: TRBJ1-2; CDR3aa: SAATGTGNYGYT
v_gene: TRBV6-2/TRBV6-3; j_gene: TRBJ2-4; CDR3aa: ASSFRGNIQY
v_gene: TRBV20-1; j_gene: TRBJ1-3; CDR3aa: SAEGDSPGNTIY
v_gene: TRBV12-3/TRBV12-4; j_gene: TRBJ2-3; CDR3aa: ASTHSTDTQY
v_gene: TRBV5-5; j_gene: TRBJ2-5; CDR3aa: ASSKWDTQETQY
v_gene: TRBV5-1; j_gene: TRBJ2-5; CDR3aa: ASSLGIQETQY
v_gene: TRBV7-8; j_gene: TRBJ1-1; CDR3aa: ASSSIGQGLNTEAF
v_gene: TRBV28; j_gene: TRBJ1-1; CDR3aa: ASSRGGAETEAF
v_gene: TRBV7-9; j_gene: TRBJ1-1; CDR3aa: ASSLDMGKFEAF
v_gene: TRBV29-1; j_gene: TRBJ2-7; CDR3aa: SVEDDRGFWQY
v_gene: TRBV4-1; j_gene: TRBJ1-2; CDR3aa: ASSQAQGRFT
v_gene: TRBV20-1; j_gene: TRBJ2-7; CDR3aa: SAREGGTSRSGEQY
v_gene: TRBV12-5; j_gene: TRBJ2-7; CDR3aa: ASGSPETEKY
v_gene: TRBV7-2; j_gene: TRBJ2-2; CDR3aa: ASSPTSADAGELF